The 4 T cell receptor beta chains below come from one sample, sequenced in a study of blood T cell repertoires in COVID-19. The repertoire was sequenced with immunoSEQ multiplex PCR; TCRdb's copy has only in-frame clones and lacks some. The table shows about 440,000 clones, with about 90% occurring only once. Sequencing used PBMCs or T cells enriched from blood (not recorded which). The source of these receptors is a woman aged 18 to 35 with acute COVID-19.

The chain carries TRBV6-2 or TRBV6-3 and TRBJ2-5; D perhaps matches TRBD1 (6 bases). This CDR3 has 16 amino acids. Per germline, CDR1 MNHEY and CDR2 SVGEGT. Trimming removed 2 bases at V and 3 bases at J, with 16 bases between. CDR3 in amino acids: CASSYPRGQVEETQYF. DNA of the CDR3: TGTGCCAGCAGTTACCCGAGGGGACAAGTAGAAGAGACCCAGTACTTC.

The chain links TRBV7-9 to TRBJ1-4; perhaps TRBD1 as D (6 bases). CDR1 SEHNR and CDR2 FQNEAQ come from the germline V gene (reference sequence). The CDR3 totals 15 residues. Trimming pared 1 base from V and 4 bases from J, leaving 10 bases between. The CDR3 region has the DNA TGTGCCAGCAGCTTAGTTCGACAGGTTAATGAAAAACTGTTTTTT. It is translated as CASSLVRQVNEKLFF.

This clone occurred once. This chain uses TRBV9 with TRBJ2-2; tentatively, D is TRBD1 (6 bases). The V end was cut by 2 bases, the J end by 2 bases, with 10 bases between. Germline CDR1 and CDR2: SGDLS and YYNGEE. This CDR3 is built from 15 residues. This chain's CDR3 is CASSVWTVNTGELFF. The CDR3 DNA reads TGTGCCAGCAGCGTCTGGACAGTTAACACCGGGGAGCTGTTTTTT.

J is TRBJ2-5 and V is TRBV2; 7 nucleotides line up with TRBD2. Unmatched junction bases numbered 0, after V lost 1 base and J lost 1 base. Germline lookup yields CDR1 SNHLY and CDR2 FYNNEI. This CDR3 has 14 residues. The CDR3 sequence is CASSEGGGQETQYF. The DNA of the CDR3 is TGTGCCAGCAGTGAAGGCGGGGGCCAAGAGACCCAGTACTTC.